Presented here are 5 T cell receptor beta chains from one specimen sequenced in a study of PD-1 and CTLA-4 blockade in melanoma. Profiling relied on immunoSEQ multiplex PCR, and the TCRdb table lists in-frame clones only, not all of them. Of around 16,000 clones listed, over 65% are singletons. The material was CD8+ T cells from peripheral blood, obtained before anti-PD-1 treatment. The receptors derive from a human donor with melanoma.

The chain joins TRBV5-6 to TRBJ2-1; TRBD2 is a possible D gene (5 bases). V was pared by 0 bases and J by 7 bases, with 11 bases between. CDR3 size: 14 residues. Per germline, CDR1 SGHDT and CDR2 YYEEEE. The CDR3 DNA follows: TGTGCCAGCAGCTTGGGAGGGAGTGCGAATGAGCAGTTCTTC. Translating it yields CASSLGGSANEQFF. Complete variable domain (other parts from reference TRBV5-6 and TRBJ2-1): DAGVTQSPTHLIKTRGQQVTLRCSPKSGHDTVSWYQQALGQGPQFIFQYYEEEERQRGNFPDRFSGHQFPNYSSELNVNALLLGDSALYLCASSLGGSANEQFFGPGTRLTVL.

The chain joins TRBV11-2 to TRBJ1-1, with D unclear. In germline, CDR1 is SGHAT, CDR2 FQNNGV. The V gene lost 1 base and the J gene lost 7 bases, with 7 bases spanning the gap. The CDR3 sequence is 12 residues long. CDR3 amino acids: CASSLVGIEAFF. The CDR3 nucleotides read TGTGCCAGCAGCTTAGTAGGGATTGAAGCTTTCTTT.

The CDR3 sequence: CASSVAGTGGYEQYF. Written as DNA, the CDR3 is TGTGCCAGCAGCGTAGCCGGGACAGGGGGATACGAGCAGTACTTC. The chain couples TRBV9 to TRBJ2-7, with 11 bases fitting TRBD1. Germline values: CDR1 SGDLS, CDR2 YYNGEE. J gave up 4 bases and V 0 bases, and 3 bases lay outside the gene matches. The CDR3 loop spans 15 amino acids. The whole variable domain, filled in from reference TRBV9 and TRBJ2-7, reads DSGVTQTPKHLITATGQRVTLRCSPRSGDLSVYWYQQSLDQGLQFLIQYYNGEERAKGNILERFSAQQFPDLHSELNLSSLELGDSALYFCASSVAGTGGYEQYFGPGTRLTVT.

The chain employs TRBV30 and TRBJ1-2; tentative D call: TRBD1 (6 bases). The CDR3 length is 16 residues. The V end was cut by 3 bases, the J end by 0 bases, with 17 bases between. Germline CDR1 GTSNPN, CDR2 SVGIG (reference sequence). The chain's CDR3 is CAWSKDSQPANYGYTF. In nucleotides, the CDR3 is TGTGCCTGGAGCAAGGACAGTCAACCAGCTAACTATGGCTACACCTTC.

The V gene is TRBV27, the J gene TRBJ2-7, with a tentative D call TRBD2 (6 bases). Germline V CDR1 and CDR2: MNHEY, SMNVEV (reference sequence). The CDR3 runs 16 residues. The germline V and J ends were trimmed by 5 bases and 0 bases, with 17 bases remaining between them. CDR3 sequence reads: CASSPSQGGLSYEQYF. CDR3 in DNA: TGTGCCAGCAGTCCCTCCCAGGGAGGACTCTCCTACGAGCAGTACTTC.